This passage covers 25 T cell receptor beta chains from one sample sequenced in a study of blood T cells in healthy people across ages. Then a second PCR, running about 6 to 12 cycles, was carried out with a sample-barcoded 5' primer and a J-beta primer mix. TCRdb reprocessed the 5' RACE reads via MiXCR and lists one record per CDR3 protein. The sample shows roughly 650,000 distinct CDR3 sequences, about 32% of them seen only once. What was sequenced was blood. The receptors derive from a woman of 80 years or more in good health.

V and J are TRBV7-2 and TRBJ2-2; possibly TRBD2 for D (6 bases). The V end was cut by 5 bases, the J end by 2 bases, with 12 bases between. The CDR3 runs to 15 residues. The V gene's germline CDR1 is SGHTA and CDR2 FQGNSA. The CDR3 DNA reads as TGTGCCAGCAGCCGGGGACTTTACAACACCGGGGAGCTGTTTTTT. Translated, it gives CASSRGLYNTGELFF.

With respect to this clonotype: Here the CDR3 omits its conserved ending phenylalanine or tryptophan, so a read error is the likely source. This chain joins TRBV11-2 and TRBJ1-4, with no clear D. V lost 0 bases and J 12 bases, leaving 14 bases between the germline ends. This CDR3 spans 14 amino acids. Per the germline V gene, CDR1 is SGHAT and CDR2 is FQNNGV. The DNA of the CDR3 is TGTGCCAGCAGCTTAGATGGATGGTCCCCACAACTGTTTTGT. It encodes CASSLDGWSPQLFC.

The table lists this clonotype with many counts. The chain carries TRBV3-1 and TRBJ2-7; a weak D match, TRBD2 (5 bases). V lost 0 bases and J 4 bases, leaving 13 bases between the germline ends. Germline CDR1 and CDR2: LGHDT and YNNKEL (reference sequence). The CDR3 spans 15 residues. This CDR3 reads CASSQDHGVFYEQYF. As DNA, the CDR3 is TGTGCCAGCAGCCAAGACCACGGGGTCTTTTACGAGCAGTACTTC.

The V gene is TRBV4-2, the J gene TRBJ2-4; D tentatively reads TRBD1 or TRBD2 (6 bases each). The better agreement between TRBJ2-7 and the DNA end casts doubt on the J call. Germline V gives CDR1 LGHNA, CDR2 YNFKEQ. The CDR3 runs 12 residues. The CDR3 sequence is CASSQAGAEQYF. In nucleotides, the CDR3 is TGTGCCAGCAGCCAAGCGGGGGCCGAGCAGTACTTC.

There are many counts of this clonotype. The rearrangement uses TRBV10-3 and TRBJ2-5; 12 nucleotides align to TRBD2. This CDR3 spans 14 amino acids. J gave up 9 bases and V 2 bases, and 4 bases lay outside the gene matches. CDR1 and CDR2 from the germline V gene are ENHRY and SYGVKD. CDR3 residues: CAISEPASGGAQYF. CDR3 coding DNA: TGTGCCATCAGTGAGCCTGCTAGCGGGGGGGCCCAGTACTTC.

J is TRBJ1-4 and V is TRBV20-1; TRBD1 aligns across 7 bases. The V segment lost 3 bases and the J segment 4 bases; nucleotides outside the gene matches: 8. The CDR3 consists of 15 residues. CDR1 is DFQATT, CDR2 SNEGSKA, per germline (reference sequence). In DNA form, the CDR3 reads TGCAGTGCTAGGACGACGGGACAGCATAATGAAAAACTGTTTTTT. Amino acids: CSARTTGQHNEKLFF.

This clonotype was observed a few times. This chain connects TRBV7-2 to TRBJ1-4; D is perhaps TRBD1 (5 bases). Germline CDR1 and CDR2: SGHTA and FQGNSA. The ends were cut back, 4 bases at V and 4 bases at J, with 13 bases in the middle. This CDR3 comprises 15 residues. CDR3 in amino acids: CASSSLGGGNEKLFF. CDR3 coding DNA: TGTGCCAGCAGCTCTCTGGGTGGGGGTAATGAAAAACTGTTTTTT.

This clonotype was seen ten or more times. This sequence joins TRBV6-5 and TRBJ2-5; 8 nucleotides line up with TRBD1. CDR1 is MNHEY and CDR2 is SVGAGI in the germline V gene. The V gene end was trimmed by 0 bases and the J gene end by 4 bases; junction bases not matched to a gene: 7. The CDR3 spans 16 residues. CDR3 region: CASSYSWTGMGETQYF. DNA of the CDR3: TGTGCCAGCAGTTACTCGTGGACAGGGATGGGAGAGACCCAGTACTTC.

Concerning this clonotype itself: A much larger clone differs by one base, so this may be a read error. The chain's CDR3 is CASGAYEQYF. CDR3 nucleotide sequence: TGTGCCAGCGGAGCCTACGAGCAGTACTTC. J is TRBJ2-7 and V is TRBV6-2 or TRBV6-3; no clear D gene. This CDR3 contains 10 residues. Trimming took off 8 bases at V and 2 bases at J, with 4 bases between the two ends. Germline lookup yields CDR1 MNHEY and CDR2 SVGEGT.

The CDR3 region is CASGLGEGSEAFF. The CDR3 nucleotides read TGTGCTAGTGGCCTTGGGGAGGGCAGTGAAGCTTTCTTT. V is TRBV12-5 and J is TRBJ1-1; D unclear. The germline V gene has CDR1 LGHNT and CDR2 FRNRAP. Trimming stripped 6 bases from V and 7 bases from J, with 15 bases between. This CDR3 has 13 amino acids.

The gene calls are TRBV9 and TRBJ2-3, with a possible D match to TRBD1 (5 bases). Germline lookup yields CDR1 SGDLS and CDR2 YYNGEE. V was shortened by 0 bases and J by 1 base, with 6 bases between the two germline ends. This CDR3 contains 14 residues. The CDR3 loop is CASSVGQRTDTQYF. Written as DNA, the CDR3 is TGTGCCAGCAGCGTAGGACAGCGCACAGATACGCAGTATTTT.

Ten or more counts support this clonotype. As DNA, the CDR3 is TGTGCCAGCAGCTTGACTAGCGGGGTGGGGGAGACCCAGTACTTC. Translated: CASSLTSGVGETQYF. This chain uses TRBV11-2 with TRBJ2-5, with TRBD2 matching 11 bases. Germline loops: CDR1 SGHAT, CDR2 FQNNGV. The ends lost 3 bases at V and 5 bases at J; junction bases unmatched: 5. The CDR3 contains 15 residues.

The chain links TRBV4-3 to TRBJ2-3; TRBD2 might be the D (5 bases). Deletions cut 5 bases from V and 5 bases from J, with 20 bases between. Germline CDR1 and CDR2: LGHNA and YSLEER. This CDR3 region has 16 residues. The CDR3 here is CASSEMREGQRDTQYF. The DNA of the CDR3 is TGCGCCAGCAGCGAAATGAGGGAAGGGCAGAGAGATACGCAGTATTTT.

Ten or more counts support this clonotype. The J gene is TRBJ1-2, the V gene TRBV27; D perhaps matches TRBD1 (5 bases). This CDR3 region has 13 residues. V was cut by 3 bases and J by 8 bases, with 13 bases left in between. Germline V gene lookup returns CDR1 MNHEY and CDR2 SMNVEV (reference sequence). The CDR3 region is CASSFRQGGGYTF. The CDR3 bases are TGTGCCAGCAGTTTCCGGCAGGGAGGAGGCTACACCTTC.

This clonotype was found many times. This chain uses TRBV5-1 with TRBJ2-7; perhaps TRBD2 as D (6 bases). This CDR3 comprises 14 residues. Trimming stripped 4 bases from V and 0 bases from J, with 11 bases between. Germline V lookup: CDR1 SGHRS, CDR2 YFSETQ. DNA for the CDR3: TGCGCCAGCAGCGGGACTGCTAGCTCCTACGAGCAGTACTTC. Translated, it gives CASSGTASSYEQYF.

The chain links TRBV5-1 to TRBJ1-2, with 10 bases that match TRBD1. Germline V gives CDR1 SGHRS, CDR2 YFSETQ. The CDR3 length is 15 residues. The J segment lost 2 bases and the V segment lost 4 bases, leaving 5 bases of the junction unmatched. CDR3 sequence: CASSQKDRGNYGYTF. The CDR3 DNA reads TGCGCCAGCAGCCAAAAGGACAGGGGGAACTATGGCTACACCTTC.

This chain uses TRBV7-9 with TRBJ2-7; 7 bases fit TRBD2. The CDR3 length is 16 residues. From germline, CDR1 is SEHNR and CDR2 FQNEAQ (reference sequence). Trimming removed 5 bases from V and 1 base from J; junction bases left unmatched: 11. The CDR3 nucleotides are TGTGCCAGCAGCCCCTCGGCGGGGGTTTCGTCCTACGAGCAGTACTTC. Its protein is CASSPSAGVSSYEQYF.

This clonotype was recorded many times. CDR3 DNA sequence: TGTGCCAGCAGCCCCGGCCGGGATAGCACAGATACGCAGTATTTT. It yields the protein CASSPGRDSTDTQYF. The chain links TRBV9 to TRBJ2-3; TRBD2 is a possible D gene (5 bases). Per germline, CDR1 SGDLS and CDR2 YYNGEE. There are 15 residues in the CDR3. Trimming left V 4 bases short and J 0 bases short, with 12 bases between.

This clonotype appeared many times. The rearrangement uses TRBV7-2 and TRBJ2-1, with TRBD2 as a possible D gene (5 bases). CDR1 is SGHTA, CDR2 FQGNSA, per germline. V lost 5 bases, J lost 7 bases, and 15 bases lay in between. The CDR3 covers 14 residues. The CDR3 sequence is CASSPSFGGNEQFF. The CDR3 nucleotides read TGTGCCAGCAGCCCGTCGTTTGGCGGGAATGAGCAGTTCTTC.

This clonotype was seen at least ten times. V and J are TRBV29-1 and TRBJ2-3; D assignment may be TRBD1 or TRBD2 (6 bases each). Per the germline V gene, CDR1 is SQVTM and CDR2 is ANQGSEA. This CDR3 contains 17 residues. Trimming shortened V by 8 bases and J by 1 base, and 25 bases separated the two germline ends. This CDR3 is CSMGQGRGGLRTDTQYF. The CDR3 DNA follows: TGCAGCATGGGTCAGGGGAGAGGGGGACTCCGCACAGATACGCAGTATTTT.

The J gene is TRBJ2-1, the V gene TRBV19; TRBD1 matches 8 bases. The DNA end favors TRBJ2-7, so the J call may be wrong. Germline V gene sequence: CDR1 LNHDA, CDR2 SQIVND (reference sequence). This CDR3 has 16 residues. The DNA of the CDR3 is TGTGCCAGTAGTATACAGGGGGCTAGCAGTCGGATCGAGCAGTACTTC. This codes for CASSIQGASSRIEQYF.

As to this clonotype: A much larger clone sits a single nucleotide away, making a read error possible. This sequence joins TRBV7-3 and TRBJ2-5; TRBD1 matches 9 bases. CDR3 length: 16 residues. Losses at the gene ends were 2 bases for V and 11 bases for J; bases not matched to a gene: 15. Germline values: CDR1 SGHTA, CDR2 FQGTGA. Here the CDR3 reads CASSLLVGQGANEQYF. In DNA form, the CDR3 reads TGTGCCAGCAGCTTACTGGTGGGACAGGGTGCCAATGAGCAGTACTTC.

Ten or more counts support this clonotype. The chain recombines TRBV7-2 with TRBJ2-1, with no clear D. CDR3 length: 14 amino acids. CDR1 and CDR2 (germline): SGHTA, FQGNSA. Trimming stripped 5 bases from V and 7 bases from J, with 15 bases between. The DNA for the CDR3 is TGTGCCAGCAGCCCTGGGGTCGCTTGGAATGAGCAGTTCTTC. Translating it yields CASSPGVAWNEQFF.

This clonotype was seen many times. The chain links TRBV7-9 to TRBJ2-1; TRBD2 aligns across 8 bases. The CDR3 covers 16 residues. J lost 6 bases, V lost 2 bases, and 9 bases had no gene match. Germline lookup yields CDR1 SEHNR and CDR2 FQNEAQ (reference sequence). CDR3: CASSLTAGVGFNEQFF. Here the CDR3 DNA reads TGTGCCAGCAGCTTAACAGCGGGGGTGGGTTTCAATGAGCAGTTCTTC.

A word on this clonotype: A much larger clone differs by one base, so this may be a read error. The V call is TRBV7-9, the J call TRBJ1-6, with TRBD1 identical over 8 bases. Germline V gene sequence: CDR1 SEHNR, CDR2 FQNEAQ (reference sequence). V was pared by 5 bases and J by 7 bases, with 13 bases of the junction left unmatched. The CDR3 covers 17 residues. CDR3 nucleotides: TGTGCCAGCAGCAGATCGACAGGGGCAACGGGGAATTCACCCCTCCACTTT. It codes for CASSRSTGATGNSPLHF.